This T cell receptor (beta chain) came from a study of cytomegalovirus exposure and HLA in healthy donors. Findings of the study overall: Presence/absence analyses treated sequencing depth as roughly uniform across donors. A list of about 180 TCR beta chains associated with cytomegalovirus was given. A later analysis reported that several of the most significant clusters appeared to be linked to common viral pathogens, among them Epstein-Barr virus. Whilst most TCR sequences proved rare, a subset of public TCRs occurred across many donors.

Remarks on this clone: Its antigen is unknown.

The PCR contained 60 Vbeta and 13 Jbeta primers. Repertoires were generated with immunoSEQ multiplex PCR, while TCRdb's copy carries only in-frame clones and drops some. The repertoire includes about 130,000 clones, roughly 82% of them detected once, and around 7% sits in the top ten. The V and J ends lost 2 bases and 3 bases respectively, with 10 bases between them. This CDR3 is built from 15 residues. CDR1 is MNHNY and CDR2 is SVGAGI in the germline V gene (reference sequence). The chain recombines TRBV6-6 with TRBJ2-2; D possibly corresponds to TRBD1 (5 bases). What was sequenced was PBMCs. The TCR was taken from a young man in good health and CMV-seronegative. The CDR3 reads CASSYVGADTGELFF. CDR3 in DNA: TGTGCCAGCAGTTACGTAGGGGCGGACACCGGGGAGCTGTTTTTT.